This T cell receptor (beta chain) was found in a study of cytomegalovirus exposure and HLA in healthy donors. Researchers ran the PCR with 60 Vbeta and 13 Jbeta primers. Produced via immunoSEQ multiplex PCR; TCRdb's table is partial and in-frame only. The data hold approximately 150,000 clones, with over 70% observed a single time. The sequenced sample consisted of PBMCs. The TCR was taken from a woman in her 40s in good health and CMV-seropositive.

DNA for the CDR3: TGTGCCAGCAGTCGGGTCGGAGGGAACTATGGCTACACCTTC. Translated, it gives CASSRVGGNYGYTF. The chain combines TRBV7-9 with TRBJ1-2; no firm D call. Germline V gene data show CDR1 as SEHNR and CDR2 as FQNEAQ (reference sequence). Deletions cut 6 bases from V and 2 bases from J, with 13 bases between. CDR3 length equals 14 residues. Full variable domain (remainder filled in from reference TRBV7-9 and TRBJ1-2): DTGVSQNPRHKITKRGQNVTFRCDPISEHNRLYWYRQTLGQGPEFLTYFQNEAQLEKSRLLSDRFSAERPKGSFSTLEIQRTEQGDSAMYLCASSRVGGNYGYTFGSGTRLTVV.